The clone carrying this TCR beta chain appeared once. TCRdb's copy holds only in-frame clones and misses some; the assay was immunoSEQ multiplex PCR. Altogether about 45,000 clones are present, more than 80% being singletons, with the ten largest covering roughly 0.7%. These data belong to a study of T cell changes during pregnancy in multiple sclerosis. The CDR3 is 15 residues long. The V gene end was trimmed by 6 bases and the J gene end by 0 bases; junction bases not matched to a gene: 5. Germline V gives CDR1 ENHRY, CDR2 SYGVKD. This rearrangement joins TRBV10-3 to TRBJ2-3; 8 positions agree with TRBD1. The sequenced sample was CD4+ T cells from peripheral blood mononuclear cells, obtained before pregnancy. This receptor was obtained from a female donor with multiple sclerosis, enrolled in a pregnancy study. The CDR3 loop reads CAISPTGDSTDTQYF. The CDR3 coding sequence is TGTGCCATCAGCCCGACAGGGGATAGCACAGATACGCAGTATTTT.